The 14 T cell receptor beta chains given below trace back to one sample, sequenced in a study of graft-versus-host responses after intestinal transplantation. Generated by immunoSEQ multiplex PCR, the TCRdb table keeps only in-frame clones and is missing some. The sample carries 29,000 or so clones, approximately 80% recorded once. Graft tissue was processed to release intraepithelial and lamina propria lymphocytes. This material consisted of ileum tissue, taken 98 days after intestinal transplantation. The source is a human patient who received an intestinal transplant, so some T cells may come from the graft donor.

The chain carries TRBV4-1 and TRBJ2-3, with D perhaps matching TRBD1 (5 bases). V lost 4 bases to trimming and J lost 0 bases, with 23 bases between them. The CDR3 totals 19 residues. Germline CDR1 MGHRA, CDR2 YSYEKL. CDR3 in DNA: TGCGCCAGCAGCCCGCCAATCAACAGGCCCCTAGTTAGCACAGATACGCAGTATTTT. This translates into CASSPPINRPLVSTDTQYF.

The CDR3 DNA follows: TGCGCCAGCAGCCAAGATCGCTTACCTAAAGAGACCCAGTACTTC. It is translated as CASSQDRLPKETQYF. The chain employs TRBV4-1 and TRBJ2-5; D unclear. Germline V CDR1 and CDR2: MGHRA, YSYEKL. V shed 0 bases and J shed 3 bases, with 11 bases lying between them. This CDR3 region has 15 residues.

The V gene is TRBV6-5, the J gene TRBJ2-1; 8 bases fit TRBD2. CDR1 and CDR2 from the germline V gene are MNHEY and SVGAGI. The CDR3 loop spans 15 amino acids. Trimming cost V 5 bases and J 13 bases; bases outside gene matches: 16. The CDR3 DNA reads TGTGCCAGCAGTCCACTTATCGGGGGGGGCCTAGGTCAGTTCTTC. Residues: CASSPLIGGGLGQFF.

The rearrangement links TRBV30 to TRBJ2-1; D is unclear. The CDR3 spans 11 residues. Germline values: CDR1 GTSNPN, CDR2 SVGIG (reference sequence). CDR3 coding DNA: TGTGTCTTGACACTTTACAATGAGCAGTTCTTC. This sequence encodes CVLTLYNEQFF.

The chain couples TRBV5-1 to TRBJ2-3; 8 bases line up with TRBD2. In germline, CDR1 is SGHRS, CDR2 YFSETQ. J was trimmed by 5 bases and V by 2 bases; bases with no gene match: 7. The CDR3 extends over 15 amino acids. The CDR3 region is CASSFIGGAQDTQYF. Written as DNA, the CDR3 is TGCGCCAGCAGCTTCATCGGGGGGGCACAAGATACGCAGTATTTT. The full variable domain, with the rest looked up from reference TRBV5-1 and TRBJ2-3, is KAGVTQTPRYLIKTRGQQVTLSCSPISGHRSVSWYQQTPGQGLQFLFEYFSETQRNKGNFPGRFSGRQFSNSRSEMNVSTLELGDSALYLCASSFIGGAQDTQYFGPGTRLTVL.

The chain recombines TRBV30 with TRBJ1-2; tentatively, D is TRBD1 (5 bases). Per germline, CDR1 GTSNPN and CDR2 SVGIG (reference sequence). The CDR3 loop spans 14 amino acids. Trimming removed 1 base from V and 7 bases from J, with 16 bases in between. CDR3 protein: CAWSGGFEASGYTF. Written as DNA, the CDR3 is TGTGCCTGGAGTGGGGGGTTTGAAGCAAGTGGCTACACCTTC.

This clone is a singleton in its sample. CDR3 region: CASSGWSLAGPDTQYF. The CDR3 region has the DNA TGCGCCAGCAGTGGATGGAGTCTAGCGGGTCCAGATACGCAGTATTTT. The chain couples TRBV10-2 to TRBJ2-3; 8 positions match TRBD2. V was clipped by 4 bases and J by 4 bases; unmatched bases: 10. Germline V CDR1 and CDR2: WSHSY, SAAADI. The CDR3 covers 16 residues.

This clone was seen a handful of times. The J gene is TRBJ2-7, the V gene TRBV7-6, with D maybe TRBD2 (6 bases). This CDR3 has 16 amino acids. Germline loops: CDR1 SGHVS, CDR2 FNYEAQ. V was cut by 6 bases and J by 5 bases, with 23 bases left in between. CDR3 amino acids: CASSVGSAGGMDEQYF. The CDR3 DNA reads TGTGCCAGCAGTGTAGGGTCAGCCGGGGGTATGGACGAGCAGTACTTC.

V usage is TRBV27 and J usage is TRBJ1-4; 10 bases line up with TRBD1. V shed 0 bases and J 5 bases; nucleotides not matched to a gene: 3. The CDR3 covers 16 residues. Looked up from germline, CDR1 is MNHEY and CDR2 is SMNVEV (reference sequence). For the CDR3, the DNA is TGTGCCAGCAGTTTATCGGGACAGGGGAAAAATGAAAAACTGTTTTTT. Translation: CASSLSGQGKNEKLFF.

The rearrangement joins TRBV7-9 to TRBJ1-1; no firm D call. This CDR3 comprises 12 residues. Trimming cost V 6 bases and J 9 bases, with 14 bases left between them. The germline CDR1 and CDR2 sequences are SEHNR and FQNEAQ (reference sequence). DNA of the CDR3: TGTGCCAGCAGGTACACTCACGACCAAGCTTTCTTT. This encodes CASRYTHDQAFF.

V and J are TRBV6-1 and TRBJ2-6, with D tentatively TRBD2 (5 bases). Germline CDR1 and CDR2: MNHNS and SASEGT. CDR3 length: 17 amino acids. Trimming removed 1 base from V and 2 bases from J, with 12 bases in between. CDR3 in DNA: TGTGCCAGCAGTGAAGTCCCGGGAAGAACTGGGGCCAACGTCCTGACTTTC. Translating gives CASSEVPGRTGANVLTF.

The rearrangement joins TRBV7-9 to TRBJ1-2; D uncertain. The germline V gene has CDR1 SEHNR and CDR2 FQNEAQ (reference sequence). Trimming removed 4 bases at V and 2 bases at J, with 14 bases between. This CDR3 comprises 15 residues. The CDR3 nucleotides are TGTGCCAGCAGCTCACAGCTAAGTGGGAACTATGGCTACACCTTC. Its protein product is CASSSQLSGNYGYTF.

Regarding this clone: Additional DNA sequences in this sample encode the identical CDR3. The rearrangement links TRBV6-1 to TRBJ2-1; 9 bases fit TRBD2. This CDR3 contains 15 residues. Losses at the gene ends were 5 bases for V and 5 bases for J; bases not matched to a gene: 7. CDR1 MNHNS and CDR2 SASEGT come from the germline V gene. The CDR3 here is CASSPSGGPNNEQFF. The CDR3 nucleotides read TGTGCCAGCAGTCCCAGCGGGGGGCCCAACAATGAGCAGTTCTTC.

This clone was recorded only once. The chain couples TRBV4-1 to TRBJ1-2; D is perhaps TRBD1 (5 bases). Germline loops: CDR1 MGHRA, CDR2 YSYEKL. The CDR3 extends over 14 amino acids. Trimming left V 2 bases short and J 6 bases short, with 13 bases between. This CDR3 reads CASSQNGGLHGYTF. The CDR3, as DNA: TGCGCCAGCAGCCAAAATGGGGGTCTGCATGGCTACACCTTC.